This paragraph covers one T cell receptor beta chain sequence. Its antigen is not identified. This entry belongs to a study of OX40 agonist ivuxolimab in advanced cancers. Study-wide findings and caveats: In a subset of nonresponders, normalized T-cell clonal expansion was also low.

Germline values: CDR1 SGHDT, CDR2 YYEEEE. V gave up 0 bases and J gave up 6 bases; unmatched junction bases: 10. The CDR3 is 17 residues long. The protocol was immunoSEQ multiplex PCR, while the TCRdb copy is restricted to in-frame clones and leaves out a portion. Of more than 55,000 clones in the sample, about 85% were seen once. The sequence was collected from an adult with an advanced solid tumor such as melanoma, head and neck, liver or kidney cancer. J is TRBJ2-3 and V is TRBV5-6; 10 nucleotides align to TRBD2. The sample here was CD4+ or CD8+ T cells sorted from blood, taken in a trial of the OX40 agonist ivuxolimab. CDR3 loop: CASSLVGLAGEVDTQYF. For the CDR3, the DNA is TGTGCCAGCAGCTTGGTGGGTCTAGCGGGAGAGGTGGATACGCAGTATTTT.